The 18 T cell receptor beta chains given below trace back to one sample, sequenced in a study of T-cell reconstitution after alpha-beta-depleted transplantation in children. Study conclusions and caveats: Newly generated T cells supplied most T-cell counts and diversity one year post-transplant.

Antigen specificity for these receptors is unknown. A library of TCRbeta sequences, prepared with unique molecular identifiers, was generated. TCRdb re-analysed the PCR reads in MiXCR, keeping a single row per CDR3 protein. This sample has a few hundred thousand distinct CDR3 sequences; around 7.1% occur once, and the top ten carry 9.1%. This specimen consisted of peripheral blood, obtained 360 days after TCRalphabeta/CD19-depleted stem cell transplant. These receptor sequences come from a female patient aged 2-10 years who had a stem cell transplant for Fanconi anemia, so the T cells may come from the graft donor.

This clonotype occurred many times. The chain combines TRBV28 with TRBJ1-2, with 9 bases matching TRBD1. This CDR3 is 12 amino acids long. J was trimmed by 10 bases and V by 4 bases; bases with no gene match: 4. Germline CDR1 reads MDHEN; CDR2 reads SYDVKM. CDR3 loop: CASSSGTGSYTF. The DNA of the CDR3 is TGTGCCAGCAGTTCCGGGACAGGGTCCTACACCTTC.

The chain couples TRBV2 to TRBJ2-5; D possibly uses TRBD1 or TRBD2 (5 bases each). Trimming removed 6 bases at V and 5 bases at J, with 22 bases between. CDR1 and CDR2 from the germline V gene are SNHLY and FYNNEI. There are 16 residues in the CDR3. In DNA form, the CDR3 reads TGTGCCAGCAGGAATTGGCTGAGGGACCCAGGGGAGACCCAGTACTTC. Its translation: CASRNWLRDPGETQYF. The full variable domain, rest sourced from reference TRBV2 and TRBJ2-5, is EPEVTQTPSHQVTQMGQEVILRCVPISNHLYFYWYRQILGQKVEFLVSFYNNEISEKSEIFDDQFSVERPDGSNFTLKIRSTKLEDSAMYFCASRNWLRDPGETQYFGPGTRLLVL.

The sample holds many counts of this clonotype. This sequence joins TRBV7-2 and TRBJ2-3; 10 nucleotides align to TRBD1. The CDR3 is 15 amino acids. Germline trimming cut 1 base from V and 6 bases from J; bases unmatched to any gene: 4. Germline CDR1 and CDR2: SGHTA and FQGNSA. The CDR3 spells CASSLVGQGVDTQYF. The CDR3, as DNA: TGTGCCAGCAGCTTAGTCGGACAGGGGGTTGATACGCAGTATTTT.

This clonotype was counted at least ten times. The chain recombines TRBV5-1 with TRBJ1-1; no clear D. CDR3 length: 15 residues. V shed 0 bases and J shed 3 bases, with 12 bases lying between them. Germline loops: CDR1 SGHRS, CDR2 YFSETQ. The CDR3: CASSLAGPQYTEAFF. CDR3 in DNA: TGCGCCAGCAGCTTGGCCGGGCCACAATACACTGAAGCTTTCTTT.

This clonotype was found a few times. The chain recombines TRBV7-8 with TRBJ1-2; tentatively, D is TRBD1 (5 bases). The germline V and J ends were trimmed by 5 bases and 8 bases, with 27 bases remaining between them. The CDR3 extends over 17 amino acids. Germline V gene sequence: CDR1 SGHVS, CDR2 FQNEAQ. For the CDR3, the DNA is TGTGCCAGCAGCCAGGGATGGGGGGGTCTCGAGGCGAGGGGCTACACCTTC. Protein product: CASSQGWGGLEARGYTF.

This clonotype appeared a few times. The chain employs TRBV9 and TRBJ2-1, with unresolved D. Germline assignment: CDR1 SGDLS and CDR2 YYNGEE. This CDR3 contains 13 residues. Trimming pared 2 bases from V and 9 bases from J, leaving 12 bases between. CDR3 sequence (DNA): TGTGCCAGCAGCGTGGACCCTCTGAGTGAGCAGTTCTTC. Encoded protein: CASSVDPLSEQFF.

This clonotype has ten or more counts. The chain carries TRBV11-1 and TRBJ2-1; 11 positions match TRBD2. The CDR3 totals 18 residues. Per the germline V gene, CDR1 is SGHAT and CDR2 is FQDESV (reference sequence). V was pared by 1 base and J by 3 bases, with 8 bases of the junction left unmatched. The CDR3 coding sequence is TGTGCCAGCAGCTTAGTCCCCTTAGCGGGAGGGCTCTACAATGAGCAGTTCTTC. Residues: CASSLVPLAGGLYNEQFF. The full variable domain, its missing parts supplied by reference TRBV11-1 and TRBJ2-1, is EAEVAQSPRYKITEKSQAVAFWCDPISGHATLYWYRQILGQGPELLVQFQDESVVDDSQLPKDRFSAERLKGVDSTLKIQPAELGDSAMYLCASSLVPLAGGLYNEQFFGPGTRLTVL.

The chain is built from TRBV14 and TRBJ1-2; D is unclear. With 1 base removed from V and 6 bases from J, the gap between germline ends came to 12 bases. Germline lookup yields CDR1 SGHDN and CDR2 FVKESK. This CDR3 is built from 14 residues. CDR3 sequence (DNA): TGTGCCAGCAGCCAAGGCTATGGATGGGATGGCTACACCTTC. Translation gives CASSQGYGWDGYTF. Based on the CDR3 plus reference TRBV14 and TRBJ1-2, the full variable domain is EAGVTQFPSHSVIEKGQTVTLRCDPISGHDNLYWYRRVMGKEIKFLLHFVKESKQDESGMPNNRFLAERTGGTYSTLKVQPAELEDSGVYFCASSQGYGWDGYTFGSGTRLTVV.

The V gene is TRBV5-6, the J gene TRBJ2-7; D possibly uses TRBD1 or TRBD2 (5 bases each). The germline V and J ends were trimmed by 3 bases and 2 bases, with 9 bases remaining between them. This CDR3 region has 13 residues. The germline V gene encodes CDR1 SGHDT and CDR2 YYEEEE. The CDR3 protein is CASSSWGTYEQYV. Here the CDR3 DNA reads TGTGCCAGCAGCTCTTGGGGGACCTACGAGCAGTACGTC.

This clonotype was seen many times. In DNA form, the CDR3 reads TGTGCCAGCAGATATACAGGGGAAGAGACCCAGTACTTC. The encoded protein is CASRYTGEETQYF. The chain recombines TRBV28 with TRBJ2-5; 7 bases align to TRBD1. The CDR3 runs 13 residues. Germline V gives CDR1 MDHEN, CDR2 SYDVKM. Trimming took 6 bases from V and 3 from J; bases not matched to a gene: 4.

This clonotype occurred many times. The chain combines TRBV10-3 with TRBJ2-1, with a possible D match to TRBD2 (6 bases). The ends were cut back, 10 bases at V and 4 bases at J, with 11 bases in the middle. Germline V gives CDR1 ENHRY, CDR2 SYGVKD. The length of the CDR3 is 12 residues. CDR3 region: CATWAGYNEQFF. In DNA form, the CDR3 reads TGTGCCACATGGGCGGGGTACAATGAGCAGTTCTTC.

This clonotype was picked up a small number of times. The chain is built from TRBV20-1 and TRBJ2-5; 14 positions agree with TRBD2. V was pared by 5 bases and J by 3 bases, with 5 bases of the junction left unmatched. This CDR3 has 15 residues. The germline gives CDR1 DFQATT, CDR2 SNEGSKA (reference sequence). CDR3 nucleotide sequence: TGCAGTGCTGTGGGACTAGCGGGGGCCAAAGAGACCCAGTACTTC. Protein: CSAVGLAGAKETQYF.

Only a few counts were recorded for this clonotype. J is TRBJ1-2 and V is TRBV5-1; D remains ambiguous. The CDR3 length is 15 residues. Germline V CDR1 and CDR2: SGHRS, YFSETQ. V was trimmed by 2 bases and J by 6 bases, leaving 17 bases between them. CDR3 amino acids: CASSFLPEQMNGYTF. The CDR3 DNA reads TGCGCCAGCAGCTTCCTCCCGGAGCAGATGAATGGCTACACCTTC.

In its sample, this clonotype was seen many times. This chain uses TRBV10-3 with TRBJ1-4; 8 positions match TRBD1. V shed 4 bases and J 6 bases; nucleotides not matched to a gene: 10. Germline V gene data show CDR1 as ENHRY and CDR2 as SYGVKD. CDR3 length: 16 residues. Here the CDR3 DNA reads TGTGCCATCAGTGGATCAAGGACAGGGAGAGATGAAAAACTGTTTTTT. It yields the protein CAISGSRTGRDEKLFF.

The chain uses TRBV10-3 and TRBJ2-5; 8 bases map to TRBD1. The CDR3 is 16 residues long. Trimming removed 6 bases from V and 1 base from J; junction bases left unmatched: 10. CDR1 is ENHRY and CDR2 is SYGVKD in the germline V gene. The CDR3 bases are TGTGCCATCAGGGAACATGGACAGGGCGGCCAAGAGACCCAGTACTTC. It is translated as CAIREHGQGGQETQYF.

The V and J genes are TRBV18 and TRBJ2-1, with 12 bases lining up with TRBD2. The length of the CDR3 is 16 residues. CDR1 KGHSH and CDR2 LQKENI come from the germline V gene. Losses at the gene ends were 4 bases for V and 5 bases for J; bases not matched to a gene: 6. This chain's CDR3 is CASSRTRLAGDNEQFF. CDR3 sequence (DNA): TGTGCCAGCTCACGAACTCGACTAGCGGGGGACAATGAGCAGTTCTTC.

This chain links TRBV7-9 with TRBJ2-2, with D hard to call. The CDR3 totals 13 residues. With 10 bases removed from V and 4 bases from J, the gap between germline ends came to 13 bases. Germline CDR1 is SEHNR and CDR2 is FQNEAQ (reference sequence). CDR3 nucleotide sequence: TGTGCCACTCTAGAAGGGTTCACCGGGGAGCTGTTTTTT. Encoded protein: CATLEGFTGELFF.

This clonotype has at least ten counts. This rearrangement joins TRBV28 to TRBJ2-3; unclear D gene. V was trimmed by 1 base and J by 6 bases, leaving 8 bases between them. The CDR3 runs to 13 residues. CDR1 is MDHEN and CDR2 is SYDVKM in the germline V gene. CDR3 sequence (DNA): TGTGCCAGCAGTTTATTCGGAAGGGATACGCAGTATTTT. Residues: CASSLFGRDTQYF.